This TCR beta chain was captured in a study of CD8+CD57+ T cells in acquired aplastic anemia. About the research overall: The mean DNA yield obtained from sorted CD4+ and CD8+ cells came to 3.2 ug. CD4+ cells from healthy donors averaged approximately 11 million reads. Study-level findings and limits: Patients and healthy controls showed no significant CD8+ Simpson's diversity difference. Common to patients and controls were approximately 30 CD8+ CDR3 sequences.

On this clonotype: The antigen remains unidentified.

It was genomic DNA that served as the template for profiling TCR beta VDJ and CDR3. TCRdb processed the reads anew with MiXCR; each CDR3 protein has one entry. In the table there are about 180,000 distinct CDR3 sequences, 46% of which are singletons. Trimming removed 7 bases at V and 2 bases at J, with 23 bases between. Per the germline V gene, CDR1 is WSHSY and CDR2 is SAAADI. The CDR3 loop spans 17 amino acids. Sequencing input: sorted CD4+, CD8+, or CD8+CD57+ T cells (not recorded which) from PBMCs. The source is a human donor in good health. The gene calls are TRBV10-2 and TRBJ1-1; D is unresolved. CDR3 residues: CASKGSLRAPLNTEAFF. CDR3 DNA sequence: TGCGCCAGCAAGGGCAGCTTAAGAGCACCCCTCAACACTGAAGCTTTCTTT.